This T cell receptor beta chain was retrieved from a study of spatial heterogeneity in lung cancer. Study results and caveats: Whereas they appeared in blood less at follow-up, ubiquitous expanded tumor TCRs appeared there more at resection.

The CDR3 sequence is 13 residues long. V gave up 8 bases and J gave up 1 base, with 13 bases separating them. Per the germline V gene, CDR1 is SGHRS and CDR2 is YFSETQ. This clonotype was observed a few times. The antigen remains unidentified. Time point noted: blood at routine non-recurrence follow-up after resection. Whole RNA, which was extracted from tumor, nontumor lung tissue or frozen PBMC, was sequenced without any cell sorting. TCRdb used MiXCR to reprocess the 5' RACE reads, holding one entry per CDR3 protein. The table includes around 98,000 distinct CDR3 sequences, 19% detected once. The rearrangement uses TRBV5-1 and TRBJ2-7, with D possibly TRBD1 on 6 matching bases. This receptor was taken from a male donor with early-stage non-small cell lung cancer. The sample was PBMCs, taken at follow-up. The chain's CDR3 is CASSQGESYEQYF. The CDR3 nucleotides are TGCGCCAGTTCACAGGGAGAATCCTACGAGCAGTACTTC.